The rows below give T cell receptor beta chains drawn from one sample of a study of cytomegalovirus exposure and HLA in healthy donors. Clones were sequenced by immunoSEQ multiplex PCR, and TCRdb holds only the in-frame ones, with some missing. The repertoire consists of about 89,000 clones, with roughly 84% occurring once and the leading ten covering about 12%. Sample: PBMCs. The source is a woman aged 18-29 years in good health and CMV-seropositive. Each CDR3 is given with its conserved first and last residue. Fields, in order: CDR3 length, clone size, V gene, CDR3 protein. Only part of the rows carry a size: once, few, many, or a class if the clone is expanded.

length: 16; size: NA; V: TRBV28; CDR3: CASSLEVGHLNTEAFF
length: 15; size: NA; V: TRBV5-1; CDR3: CASTGGARNTGELFF
length: 15; size: NA; V: TRBV18; CDR3: CASSPGTDSNQPQHF
length: 14; size: NA; V: TRBV7-9; CDR3: CASSSDTYRRGYTF
length: 15; size: few; V: TRBV7-3; CDR3: CASSQPGQGWGEQFF
length: 14; size: NA; V: TRBV27; CDR3: CASTGRGVKDTQYF
length: 14; size: NA; V: TRBV4-1; CDR3: CASSQDGGTQPQHF
length: 14; size: NA; V: TRBV5-1; CDR3: CASSTDRGGDTQYF
length: 20; size: once; V: TRBV27; CDR3: CASSLEPGQGSKWGWNEQFF
length: 15; size: NA; V: TRBV5-4; CDR3: CASSPGLAGGREQYF
length: 13; size: NA; V: TRBV7-2; CDR3: CASSIRGDQPQHF
length: 13; size: NA; V: TRBV27; CDR3: CASSMGQRNEQFF
length: 13; size: NA; V: TRBV10-2; CDR3: CASSIRDTGELFF
length: 16; size: NA; V: TRBV19; CDR3: CASSIRDRGPNYGYTF
length: 14; size: few; V: TRBV5-1; CDR3: CASSVGGAQYEQYF
length: 15; size: NA; V: TRBV7-2; CDR3: CASSPGQGLGQPQHF
length: 12; size: NA; V: TRBV28; CDR3: CASSLVDYGYTF
length: 16; size: NA; V: TRBV9; CDR3: CASSPILRDFDYEQFF
length: 14; size: NA; V: TRBV28; CDR3: CASRPTGGNEKLFF
length: 11; size: NA; V: TRBV2; CDR3: CASRQGGEAFF
length: 14; size: NA; V: TRBV5-8; CDR3: CASSLGQGGYEQYF
length: 14; size: NA; V: TRBV2; CDR3: CASRGQTGANVLTF
length: 17; size: NA; V: TRBV6-4; CDR3: CASSRKTRTGGRREQYF
length: 15; size: NA; V: TRBV7-6; CDR3: CASSLWTGATDTQYF
length: 14; size: NA; V: TRBV7-2; CDR3: CASSLVAGPGELFF
length: 11; size: NA; V: TRBV7-2; CDR3: CASSSHPEQYF
length: 16; size: NA; V: TRBV5-1; CDR3: CASSLVQGRDTGELFF
length: 12; size: NA; V: TRBV28; CDR3: CASSTPDRVCSF
length: 14; size: NA; V: TRBV28; CDR3: CASTAGGLKGGYTF
length: 15; size: NA; V: TRBV5-1; CDR3: CASSRGQGGTDTQYF
length: 14; size: NA; V: TRBV5-1; CDR3: CASSSGGGTYGYTF